This TCR beta chain derives from a study of blood T cell repertoires in COVID-19. Study context: Acute and convalescent COVID-19 samples came from the United States, Italy and Spain.

In the original processing: Cell counts per sample came from amplifying reference gene primers. Some clones are missing from TCRdb's copy, which holds only in-frame ones; the method was immunoSEQ multiplex PCR. V, J and clone size reflect that table, while D and trimming were determined from the DNA. Here the sample spans more than 300,000 clones, about nine tenths being singletons. Seattle patients were enrolled while actively infected and followed longitudinally. Trimming removed 8 bases at V and 4 bases at J, with 17 bases between. CDR3 length: 14 amino acids. Germline V gene data show CDR1 as LGHNT and CDR2 as FRNRAP.

The sequence was obtained from a woman in her seventies with COVID-19, enrolled during active disease. Sequenced input: peripheral blood. The chain is built from TRBV12-5 and TRBJ2-5; D may be TRBD1 (7 bases). CDR3 amino acids: CASNGHRGGETQYF. Written as DNA, the CDR3 is TGTGCTAGTAATGGTCACAGGGGAGGAGAGACCCAGTACTTC.